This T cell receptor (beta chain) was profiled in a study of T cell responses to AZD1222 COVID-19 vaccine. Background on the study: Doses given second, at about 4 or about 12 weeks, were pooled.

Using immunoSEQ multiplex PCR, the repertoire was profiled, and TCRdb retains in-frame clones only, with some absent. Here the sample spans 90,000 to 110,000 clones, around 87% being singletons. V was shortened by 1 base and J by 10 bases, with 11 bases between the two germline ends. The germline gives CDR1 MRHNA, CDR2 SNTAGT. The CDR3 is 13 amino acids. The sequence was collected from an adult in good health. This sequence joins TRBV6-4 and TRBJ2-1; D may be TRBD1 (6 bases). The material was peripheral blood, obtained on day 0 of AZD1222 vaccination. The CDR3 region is CASSDLTGTEQFF. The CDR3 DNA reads TGTGCCAGCAGTGACTTAACCGGGACAGAGCAGTTCTTC.